This TCR beta chain was sequenced in a study of CD8+ T cells in alopecia areata. As for the study in general: Oral tofacitinib (5 to 10 mg twice daily) was administered to treated patients.

Study-level findings and limits: Scalp clonality decreased significantly with tofacitinib, and so did expanded CD8+ clones among the top 100. It was lesional scalp, especially alopecia totalis/universalis, that showed higher clonality than normal scalp. Because one nonresponder was included, the link of baseline CD8+ expansion to response is considered uncertain.

Sequencing templates came from extracted RNA that was reverse transcribed into cDNA. The method was immunoSEQ multiplex PCR; TCRdb's version includes in-frame clones alone and lacks a portion of them. The sample yields about 200,000 clones, 35% to 40% seen once. Sample treatment: oral pan-JAK inhibitor, 5-10 mg twice daily. This clone occurred a few times. Its target is unknown. Sequencing was performed on CD4+ T cells sorted from blood, taken at roughly week 30, from a patient treated with tofacitinib. This TCR was sampled from a human donor with alopecia areata.

CDR3 sequence: CASSQDRLGSGTEAFF. For the CDR3, the DNA is TGTGCCAGCAGCCAAGATCGCTTAGGGTCCGGCACTGAAGCTTTCTTT. This chain joins TRBV4-2 and TRBJ1-1; D gene unclear. The V gene's germline CDR1 is LGHNA and CDR2 YNFKEQ. The CDR3 extends over 16 amino acids. The V gene lost 0 bases and the J gene lost 4 bases, with 15 bases spanning the gap.